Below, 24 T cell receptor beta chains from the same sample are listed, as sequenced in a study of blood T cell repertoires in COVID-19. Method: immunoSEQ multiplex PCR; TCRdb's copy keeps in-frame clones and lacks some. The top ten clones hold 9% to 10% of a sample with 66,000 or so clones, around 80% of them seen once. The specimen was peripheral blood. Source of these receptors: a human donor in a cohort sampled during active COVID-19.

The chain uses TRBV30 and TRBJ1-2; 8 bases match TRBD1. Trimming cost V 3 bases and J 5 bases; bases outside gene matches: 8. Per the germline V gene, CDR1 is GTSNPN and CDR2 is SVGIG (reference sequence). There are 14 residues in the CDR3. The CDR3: CAWRGIGTGYGYTF. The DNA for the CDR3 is TGTGCCTGGAGGGGAATCGGGACAGGTTATGGCTACACCTTC.

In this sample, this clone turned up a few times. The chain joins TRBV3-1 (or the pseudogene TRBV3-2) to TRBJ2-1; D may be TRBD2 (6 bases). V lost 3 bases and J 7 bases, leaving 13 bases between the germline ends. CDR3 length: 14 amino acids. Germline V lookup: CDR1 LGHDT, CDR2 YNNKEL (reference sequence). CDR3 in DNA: TGTGCCAGCAGCCACAGATCTCGGGGGAATGAGCAGTTCTTC. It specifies CASSHRSRGNEQFF.

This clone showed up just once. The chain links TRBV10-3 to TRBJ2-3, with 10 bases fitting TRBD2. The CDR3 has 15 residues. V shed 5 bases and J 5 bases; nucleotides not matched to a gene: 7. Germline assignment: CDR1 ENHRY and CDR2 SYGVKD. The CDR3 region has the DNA TGTGCCATCAGTCGACTAGCGGGTGCACAAGATACGCAGTATTTT. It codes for CAISRLAGAQDTQYF.

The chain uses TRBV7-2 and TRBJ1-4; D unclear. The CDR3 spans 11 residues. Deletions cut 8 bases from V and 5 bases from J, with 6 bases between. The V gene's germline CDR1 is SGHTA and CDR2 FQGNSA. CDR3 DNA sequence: TGTGCCAGCGGCCTGAATGAAAAACTGTTTTTT. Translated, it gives CASGLNEKLFF.

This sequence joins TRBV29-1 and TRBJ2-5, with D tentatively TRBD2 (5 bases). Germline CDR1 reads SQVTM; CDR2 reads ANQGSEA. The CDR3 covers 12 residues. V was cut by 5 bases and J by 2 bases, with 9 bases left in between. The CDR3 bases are TGCAGCGTTACCTCGGGACAAGAGACCCAGTACTTC. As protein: CSVTSGQETQYF. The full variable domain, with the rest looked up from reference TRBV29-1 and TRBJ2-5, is SAVISQKPSRDICQRGTSLTIQCQVDSQVTMMFWYRQQPGQSLTLIATANQGSEATYESGFVIDKFPISRPNLTFSTLTVSNMSPEDSSIYLCSVTSGQETQYFGPGTRLLVL.

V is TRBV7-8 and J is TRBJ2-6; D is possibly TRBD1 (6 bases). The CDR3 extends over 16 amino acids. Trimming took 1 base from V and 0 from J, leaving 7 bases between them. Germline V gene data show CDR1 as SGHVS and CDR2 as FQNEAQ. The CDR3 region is CASSLVGGSGANVLTF. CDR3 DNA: TGTGCCAGCAGCTTAGTAGGGGGCTCTGGGGCCAACGTCCTGACTTTC.

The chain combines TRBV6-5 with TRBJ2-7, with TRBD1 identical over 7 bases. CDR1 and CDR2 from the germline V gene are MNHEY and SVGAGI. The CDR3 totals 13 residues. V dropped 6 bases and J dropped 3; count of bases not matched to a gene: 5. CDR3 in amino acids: CASSYRQGYEQYF. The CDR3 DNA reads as TGTGCCAGCAGCTACAGACAGGGCTACGAGCAGTACTTC.

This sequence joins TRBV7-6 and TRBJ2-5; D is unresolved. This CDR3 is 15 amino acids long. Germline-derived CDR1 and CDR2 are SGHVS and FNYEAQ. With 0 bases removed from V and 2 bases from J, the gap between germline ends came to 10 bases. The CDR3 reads CASSLALSAQETQYF. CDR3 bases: TGTGCCAGCAGCTTAGCGTTGTCAGCGCAAGAGACCCAGTACTTC.

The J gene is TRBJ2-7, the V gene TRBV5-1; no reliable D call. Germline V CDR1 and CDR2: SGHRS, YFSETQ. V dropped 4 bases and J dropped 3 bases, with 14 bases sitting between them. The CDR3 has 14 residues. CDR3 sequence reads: CASSLAGELYEQYF. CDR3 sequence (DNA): TGCGCCAGCAGCCTGGCTGGTGAGCTCTACGAGCAGTACTTC. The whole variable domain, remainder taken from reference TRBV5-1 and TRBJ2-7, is KAGVTQTPRYLIKTRGQQVTLSCSPISGHRSVSWYQQTPGQGLQFLFEYFSETQRNKGNFPGRFSGRQFSNSRSEMNVSTLELGDSALYLCASSLAGELYEQYFGPGTRLTVT.

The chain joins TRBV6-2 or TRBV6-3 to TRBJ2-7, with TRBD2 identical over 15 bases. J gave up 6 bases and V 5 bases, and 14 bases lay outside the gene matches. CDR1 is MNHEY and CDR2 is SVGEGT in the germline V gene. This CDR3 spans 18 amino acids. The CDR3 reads CASSQAGLAGGSTLEQYF. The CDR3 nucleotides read TGTGCCAGCAGTCAAGCGGGACTAGCGGGAGGCTCTACGCTCGAGCAGTACTTC.

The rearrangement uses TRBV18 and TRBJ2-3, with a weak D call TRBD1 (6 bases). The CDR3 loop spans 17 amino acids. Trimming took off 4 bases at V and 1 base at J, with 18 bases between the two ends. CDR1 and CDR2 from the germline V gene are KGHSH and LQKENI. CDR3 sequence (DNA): TGTGCCAGCTCACGTAAGAGTCTCAAGGGGGGCACAGATACGCAGTATTTT. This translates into CASSRKSLKGGTDTQYF.

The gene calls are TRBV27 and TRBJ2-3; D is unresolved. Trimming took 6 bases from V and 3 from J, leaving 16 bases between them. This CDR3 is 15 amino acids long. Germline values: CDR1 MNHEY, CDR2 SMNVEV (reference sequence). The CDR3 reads CASSLRRGRTDTQYF. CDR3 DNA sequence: TGTGCCAGCAGCCTCCGGCGAGGTCGGACAGATACGCAGTATTTT.

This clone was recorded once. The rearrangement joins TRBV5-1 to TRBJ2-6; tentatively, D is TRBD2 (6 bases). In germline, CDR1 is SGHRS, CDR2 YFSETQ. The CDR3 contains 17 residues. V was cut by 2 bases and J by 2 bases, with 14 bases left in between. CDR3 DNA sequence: TGCGCCAGCAGCTTCGGCTTCGGGGGAGCTGGGGCCAACGTCCTGACTTTC. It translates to CASSFGFGGAGANVLTF. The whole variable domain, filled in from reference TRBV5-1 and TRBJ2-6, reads KAGVTQTPRYLIKTRGQQVTLSCSPISGHRSVSWYQQTPGQGLQFLFEYFSETQRNKGNFPGRFSGRQFSNSRSEMNVSTLELGDSALYLCASSFGFGGAGANVLTFGAGSRLTVL.

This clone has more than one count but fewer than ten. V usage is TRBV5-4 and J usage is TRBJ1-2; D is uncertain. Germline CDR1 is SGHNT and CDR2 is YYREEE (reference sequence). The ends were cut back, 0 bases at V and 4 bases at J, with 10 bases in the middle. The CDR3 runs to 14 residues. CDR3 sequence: CASSLDEGSYGYTF. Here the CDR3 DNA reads TGTGCCAGCAGCTTGGACGAGGGATCCTATGGCTACACCTTC. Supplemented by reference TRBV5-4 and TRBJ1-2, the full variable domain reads ETGVTQSPTHLIKTRGQQVTLRCSSQSGHNTVSWYQQALGQGPQFIFQYYREEENGRGNFPPRFSGLQFPNYSSELNVNALELDDSALYLCASSLDEGSYGYTFGSGTRLTVV.

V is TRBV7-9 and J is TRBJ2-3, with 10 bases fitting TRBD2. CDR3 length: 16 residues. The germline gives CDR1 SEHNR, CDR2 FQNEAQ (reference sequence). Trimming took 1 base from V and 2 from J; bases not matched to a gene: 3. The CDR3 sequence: CASSLGSGRATDTQYF. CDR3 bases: TGTGCCAGCAGCTTAGGGAGCGGGAGGGCCACAGATACGCAGTATTTT.

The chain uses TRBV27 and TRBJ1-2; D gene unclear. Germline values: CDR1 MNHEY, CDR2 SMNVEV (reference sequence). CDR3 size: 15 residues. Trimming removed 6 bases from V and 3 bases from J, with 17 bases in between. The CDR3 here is CASSLRVGEYYGYTF. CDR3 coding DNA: TGTGCCAGCAGCCTACGAGTCGGGGAGTACTATGGCTACACCTTC.

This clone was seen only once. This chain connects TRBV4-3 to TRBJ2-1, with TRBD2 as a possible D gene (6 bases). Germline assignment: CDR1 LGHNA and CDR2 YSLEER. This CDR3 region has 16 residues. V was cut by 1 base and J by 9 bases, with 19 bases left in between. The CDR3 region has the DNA TGCGCCAGCAGCCAAGCCATGGGTAGAGCGGGCGGTGAGCAGTTCTTC. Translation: CASSQAMGRAGGEQFF.

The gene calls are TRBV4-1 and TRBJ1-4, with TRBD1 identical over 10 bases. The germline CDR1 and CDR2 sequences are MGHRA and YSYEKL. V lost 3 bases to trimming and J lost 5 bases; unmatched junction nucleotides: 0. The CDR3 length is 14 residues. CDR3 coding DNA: TGCGCCAGCAGCCAGGGACAGGGGAATGAAAAACTGTTTTTT. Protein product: CASSQGQGNEKLFF.

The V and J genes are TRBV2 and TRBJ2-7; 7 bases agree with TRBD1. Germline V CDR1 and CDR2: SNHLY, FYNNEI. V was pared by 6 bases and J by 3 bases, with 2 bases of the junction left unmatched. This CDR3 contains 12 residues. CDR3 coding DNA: TGTGCCAGCAGGGGGGACAGCTACGAGCAGTACTTC. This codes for CASRGDSYEQYF.

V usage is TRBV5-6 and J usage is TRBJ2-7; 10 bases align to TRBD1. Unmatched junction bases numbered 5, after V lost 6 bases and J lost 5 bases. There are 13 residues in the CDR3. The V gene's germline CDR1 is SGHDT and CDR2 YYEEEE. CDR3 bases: TGTGCCAGCATCCGACAGGGGGCCAACGAGCAGTACTTC. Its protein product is CASIRQGANEQYF.

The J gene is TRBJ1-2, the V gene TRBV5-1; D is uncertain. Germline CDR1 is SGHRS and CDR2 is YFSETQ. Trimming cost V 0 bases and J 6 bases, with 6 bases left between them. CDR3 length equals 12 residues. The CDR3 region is CASSLGENGYTF. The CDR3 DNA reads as TGCGCCAGCAGCTTGGGGGAGAATGGCTACACCTTC.

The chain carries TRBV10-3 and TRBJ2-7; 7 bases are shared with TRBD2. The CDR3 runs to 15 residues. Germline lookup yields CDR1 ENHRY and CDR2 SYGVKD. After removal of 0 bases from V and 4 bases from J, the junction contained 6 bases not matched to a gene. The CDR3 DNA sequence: TGTGCCATCAGTGAGTCTGGGCTAGCGGTATACGAGCAGTACTTC. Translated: CAISESGLAVYEQYF.

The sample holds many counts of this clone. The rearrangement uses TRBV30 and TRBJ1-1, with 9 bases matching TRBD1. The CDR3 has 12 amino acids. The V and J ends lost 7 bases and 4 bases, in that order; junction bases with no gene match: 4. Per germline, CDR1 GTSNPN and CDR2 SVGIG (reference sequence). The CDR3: CALQGASTEAFF. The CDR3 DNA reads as TGTGCCTTACAGGGGGCGAGCACTGAAGCTTTCTTT. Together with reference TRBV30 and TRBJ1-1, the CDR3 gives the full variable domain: SQTIHQWPATLVQPVGSPLSLECTVEGTSNPNLYWYRQAAGRGLQLLFYSVGIGQISSEVPQNLSASRPQDRQFILSSKKLLLSDSGFYLCALQGASTEAFFGQGTRLTVV.

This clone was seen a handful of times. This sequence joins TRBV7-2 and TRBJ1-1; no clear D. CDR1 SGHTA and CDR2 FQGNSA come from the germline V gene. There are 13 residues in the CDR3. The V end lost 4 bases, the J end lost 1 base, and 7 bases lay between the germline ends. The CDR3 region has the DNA TGTGCCAGCAGCTACACACAGAACACTGAAGCTTTCTTT. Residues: CASSYTQNTEAFF. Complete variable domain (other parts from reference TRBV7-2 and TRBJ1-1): GAGVSQSPSNKVTEKGKDVELRCDPISGHTALYWYRQSLGQGLEFLIYFQGNSAPDKSGLPSDRFSAERTGGSVSTLTIQRTQQEDSAVYLCASSYTQNTEAFFGQGTRLTVV.